This T cell receptor beta chain was identified in a study of blood T cell repertoires in COVID-19. About the research overall: COVID-19 samples from acute and convalescent phases originated in the United States, Italy and Spain.

Enrollees, about 18 to 95 years old, lived in about two dozen US areas. Assignment of participants to cohorts was predicated upon participant-reported clinical history. Per the original methods: Amplification of reference gene primers was used by the study to estimate nucleated cell counts. The repertoire was sequenced with immunoSEQ multiplex PCR; TCRdb's copy has only in-frame clones and lacks some. The V and J calls and the clone size are those of that table, but D and trimming were determined from the DNA. Of 300,000 to 350,000 clones listed, 90% are singletons. This CDR3 has 12 amino acids. V was pared by 1 base and J by 5 bases, with 5 bases between. CDR1 is SGDLS and CDR2 is YYNGEE in the germline V gene.

The sequence was obtained from a woman between 18 and 29 years old with acute COVID-19. V is TRBV9 and J is TRBJ2-3; TRBD1 might be the D (5 bases). The specimen was PBMCs or T cells enriched from blood (not recorded which). CDR3 in amino acids: CASSVQGDTQYF. CDR3 sequence (DNA): TGTGCCAGCAGCGTACAGGGAGATACGCAGTATTTT.